These 27 T cell receptor beta chains were sequenced from one sample in a study of CD8+ T cells in alopecia areata. Treatment denoted: oral pan-JAK inhibitor, 5-10 mg twice daily. cDNA prepared by RNA extraction and subsequent reverse transcription served as the template for sequencing. Data came from immunoSEQ multiplex PCR; TCRdb stores just in-frame clones and leaves some out. The sample yields 200,000 or so clones, around two fifths seen once. This sample comprised CD4+ T cells sorted from blood, obtained between weeks 30 and 35, from a patient treated with tofacitinib. These receptors were collected from a human donor with alopecia areata.

This clone was counted a few times. The chain employs TRBV29-1 and TRBJ2-7; D unresolved. V was cut by 7 bases and J by 1 base, with 17 bases left in between. Germline CDR1 SQVTM, CDR2 ANQGSEA. This CDR3 has 14 residues. CDR3 DNA sequence: TGCAGCGATACGTCACACCTGGGGTCCTACGAGCAGTACTTC. It yields the protein CSDTSHLGSYEQYF.

The chain carries TRBV30 and TRBJ2-5; D is possibly TRBD1 (6 bases). The V gene's germline CDR1 is GTSNPN and CDR2 SVGIG (reference sequence). Deletions cut 2 bases from V and 3 bases from J, with 16 bases between. The CDR3 runs 15 residues. CDR3 sequence: CAWSLGQTTEETQYF. DNA of the CDR3: TGTGCCTGGAGTCTAGGACAGACGACTGAAGAGACCCAGTACTTC.

The chain carries TRBV5-1 and TRBJ2-1; 7 bases map to TRBD1. The V and J ends lost 7 bases and 10 bases, in that order; junction bases with no gene match: 17. CDR1 and CDR2 from the germline V gene are SGHRS and YFSETQ. The length of the CDR3 is 15 residues. CDR3 sequence reads: CASVLGAGGIREQFF. CDR3 DNA sequence: TGCGCCAGCGTACTCGGAGCAGGGGGTATTCGAGAGCAGTTCTTC.

The chain combines TRBV28 with TRBJ1-1; D might be TRBD1 (5 bases). There are 14 residues in the CDR3. From germline, CDR1 is MDHEN and CDR2 SYDVKM. V lost 6 bases and J 5 bases, leaving 16 bases between the germline ends. The CDR3, as DNA: TGTGCCAGCAGCTCAGGAGGGGTCTCGACTGAAGCTTTCTTT. It translates to CASSSGGVSTEAFF.

J is TRBJ2-1 and V is TRBV4-1; possible D gene TRBD2, 6 bases. The CDR3 spans 18 residues. V lost 0 bases to trimming and J lost 7 bases, with 22 bases between them. CDR1 is MGHRA and CDR2 is YSYEKL in the germline V gene. CDR3 DNA: TGCGCCAGCAGCCAAGATCTTTACGGCGGGGTGAAGGTTAATGAGCAGTTCTTC. This encodes CASSQDLYGGVKVNEQFF.

The table lists this clone with a count of one. The J gene is TRBJ2-5, the V gene TRBV30; weak D call: TRBD1 (5 bases). Germline V gene sequence: CDR1 GTSNPN, CDR2 SVGIG (reference sequence). The V end lost 0 bases, the J end lost 4 bases, and 6 bases lay between the germline ends. The CDR3 is 12 residues long. This CDR3 is CAWSVGAETQYF. As DNA, the CDR3 is TGTGCCTGGAGTGTAGGGGCAGAGACCCAGTACTTC.

This clone was observed a few times. The chain has TRBV30 and TRBJ1-1; maybe TRBD1 (6 bases). The V end was cut by 4 bases, the J end by 0 bases, with 18 bases between. Germline V gene sequence: CDR1 GTSNPN, CDR2 SVGIG (reference sequence). The CDR3 has 16 amino acids. The CDR3 DNA sequence: TGTGCCTGGACCAGAGGACAGACCGGGGTGAACACTGAAGCTTTCTTT. This encodes CAWTRGQTGVNTEAFF.

This clone was counted a few times. V gene TRBV7-9 combines with J gene TRBJ2-1; 12 bases fit TRBD2. There are 15 residues in the CDR3. The junction had 9 bases not matched to a gene; V was cut back by 5 bases and J by 10 bases. In germline, CDR1 is SEHNR, CDR2 FQNEAQ (reference sequence). The CDR3 DNA follows: TGTGCCAGCAGCCCTCGACTAGCGGGAGAGTGGGAGCAGTTCTTC. This translates into CASSPRLAGEWEQFF.

V and J are TRBV29-1 and TRBJ2-7; the match to TRBD1 covers 10 bases. The CDR3 spans 15 residues. V was clipped by 0 bases and J by 7 bases; unmatched bases: 9. Germline CDR1 SQVTM, CDR2 ANQGSEA. CDR3 DNA sequence: TGCAGCGTTGAAGACCCTGGACAGGGGGGCCGAGAGCAGTACTTC. Translating it yields CSVEDPGQGGREQYF.

The V and J genes are TRBV5-1 and TRBJ2-7, with TRBD1 identical over 10 bases. The CDR3 runs to 14 residues. Looked up from germline, CDR1 is SGHRS and CDR2 is YFSETQ. The V gene end was trimmed by 4 bases and the J gene end by 6 bases; junction bases not matched to a gene: 7. As DNA, the CDR3 is TGCGCCAGCAGCCGGGACAGGGGTCCCCTCGAGCAGTACTTC. It specifies CASSRDRGPLEQYF.

The chain carries TRBV6-5 and TRBJ2-2; D is uncertain. This CDR3 has 16 residues. V lost 0 bases to trimming and J lost 2 bases, with 10 bases between them. Germline loops: CDR1 MNHEY, CDR2 SVGAGI. The DNA for the CDR3 is TGTGCCAGCAGTTACTCGAAGTACAGCAACACCGGGGAGCTGTTTTTT. This sequence encodes CASSYSKYSNTGELFF.

This clone was recorded a few times. This chain links TRBV29-1 with TRBJ1-2; D perhaps matches TRBD1 (5 bases). Per the germline V gene, CDR1 is SQVTM and CDR2 is ANQGSEA. CDR3 size: 15 residues. With 6 bases removed from V and 8 bases from J, the gap between germline ends came to 25 bases. The CDR3 sequence is CSVAPGRLSSGGYTF. DNA of the CDR3: TGCAGCGTAGCACCGGGACGACTGAGTTCTGGGGGCTACACCTTC.

The chain combines TRBV6-5 with TRBJ1-2; possible D gene TRBD1, 5 bases. Germline loops: CDR1 MNHEY, CDR2 SVGAGI. Trimming took off 6 bases at V and 0 bases at J, with 8 bases between the two ends. This CDR3 has 13 residues. Here the CDR3 DNA reads TGTGCCAGCAGGGACATCTCTAACTATGGCTACACCTTC. Translating gives CASRDISNYGYTF.

The V and J genes are TRBV6-5 and TRBJ1-3; no firm D call. The V gene lost 6 bases and the J gene lost 3 bases, with 12 bases spanning the gap. This CDR3 is built from 14 residues. Germline values: CDR1 MNHEY, CDR2 SVGAGI. The CDR3 sequence is CASSRSAFGNTIYF. CDR3 bases: TGTGCCAGCAGCCGATCTGCGTTTGGAAACACCATATATTTT.

The chain carries TRBV4-2 and TRBJ2-6; D call uncertain. The CDR3 sequence is 17 residues long. The V gene lost 1 base and the J gene lost 1 base, with 11 bases spanning the gap. Germline assignment: CDR1 LGHNA and CDR2 YNFKEQ. For the CDR3, the DNA is TGTGCCAGCAGCCAAGGGGCGGACCGATCTGGGGCCAACGTCCTGACTTTC. Its translation is CASSQGADRSGANVLTF.

This clone was counted between two and nine times. V is TRBV2 and J is TRBJ1-4; D gene ambiguous. Germline V gene data show CDR1 as SNHLY and CDR2 as FYNNEI. V was cut by 7 bases and J by 0 bases, with 6 bases left in between. This CDR3 has 13 residues. The CDR3 region is CASNPATNEKLFF. The CDR3, as DNA: TGTGCCAGCAATCCAGCAACTAATGAAAAACTGTTTTTT.

The chain combines TRBV30 with TRBJ1-2; 7 nucleotides align to TRBD1. The junction had 8 bases not matched to a gene; V was cut back by 2 bases and J by 2 bases. CDR1 is GTSNPN, CDR2 SVGIG, per germline (reference sequence). The CDR3 consists of 15 residues. CDR3 sequence reads: CAWSSRPTGNYGYTF. The CDR3 bases are TGTGCCTGGAGTTCCCGTCCGACAGGGAACTATGGCTACACCTTC.

This clone was seen just once. The chain has TRBV6-5 and TRBJ1-2; the D is unclear. The CDR3 runs 14 residues. V was trimmed by 10 bases and J by 0 bases, leaving 15 bases between them. The germline gives CDR1 MNHEY, CDR2 SVGAGI. The CDR3 nucleotides are TGTGCCACCCTAAAGGACCCAGCTAACTATGGCTACACCTTC. This gives the protein CATLKDPANYGYTF.

This chain connects TRBV7-9 to TRBJ2-3; TRBD1 matches 7 bases. V shed 8 bases and J 0 bases; nucleotides not matched to a gene: 2. Germline V gene sequence: CDR1 SEHNR, CDR2 FQNEAQ (reference sequence). The CDR3 totals 13 residues. The CDR3 loop reads CASQTGSTDTQYF. Here the CDR3 DNA reads TGTGCCAGCCAGACAGGGAGCACAGATACGCAGTATTTT.

In its sample, this clone was seen a few times. This chain connects TRBV7-9 to TRBJ2-1, with D possibly matching TRBD2 (5 bases). The V end lost 5 bases, the J end lost 2 bases, and 7 bases lay between the germline ends. Germline assignment: CDR1 SEHNR and CDR2 FQNEAQ (reference sequence). This CDR3 has 13 residues. Here the CDR3 DNA reads TGTGCCAGCAGCCTCGGGGCCTACAATGAGCAGTTCTTC. Amino acids: CASSLGAYNEQFF.

This clone has just a few counts. The V call is TRBV7-2, the J call TRBJ2-1; D gene uncertain. Deletions cut 5 bases from V and 9 bases from J, with 8 bases between. Per germline, CDR1 SGHTA and CDR2 FQGNSA. This CDR3 has 11 residues. The CDR3 spells CASSLYGEQFF. CDR3 nucleotides: TGTGCCAGCAGCCTATATGGTGAGCAGTTCTTC. The complete variable domain, with remaining parts taken from reference TRBV7-2 and TRBJ2-1, reads GAGVSQSPSNKVTEKGKDVELRCDPISGHTALYWYRQSLGQGLEFLIYFQGNSAPDKSGLPSDRFSAERTGGSVSTLTIQRTQQEDSAVYLCASSLYGEQFFGPGTRLTVL.

V usage is TRBV9 and J usage is TRBJ1-4; D perhaps matches TRBD1 (6 bases). The germline V gene encodes CDR1 SGDLS and CDR2 YYNGEE. Trimming removed 1 base from V and 7 bases from J, with 14 bases in between. The CDR3 has 15 residues. The CDR3 loop reads CASSVTGTNSEKLFF. The DNA of the CDR3 is TGTGCCAGCAGCGTAACCGGGACAAACTCTGAAAAACTGTTTTTT.

The chain joins TRBV27 to TRBJ1-3; TRBD1 aligns across 9 bases. The V gene end was trimmed by 5 bases and the J gene end by 2 bases; junction bases not matched to a gene: 4. Germline V gene data show CDR1 as MNHEY and CDR2 as SMNVEV (reference sequence). The CDR3 covers 15 residues. Written as DNA, the CDR3 is TGTGCCAGCAGTCGCACAGGGGGCCCTGGAAACACCATATATTTT. Protein product: CASSRTGGPGNTIYF.

This chain connects TRBV7-2 to TRBJ1-6; 7 positions agree with TRBD1. The CDR3 covers 16 residues. The J segment lost 7 bases and the V segment lost 6 bases, leaving 12 bases of the junction unmatched. Germline values: CDR1 SGHTA, CDR2 FQGNSA. The CDR3 bases are TGTGCCAGCAGAGGGAACCAGGGGGTAGGCAATTCACCCCTCCACTTT. Protein: CASRGNQGVGNSPLHF.

This clone occurred many times. J is TRBJ1-2 and V is TRBV29-1; 8 nucleotides match TRBD1. The CDR3 runs 12 residues. Trimming removed 7 bases from V and 3 bases from J; junction bases left unmatched: 4. Germline loops: CDR1 SQVTM, CDR2 ANQGSEA. This chain's CDR3 is CSGGQGDYGYTF. CDR3 sequence (DNA): TGCAGCGGTGGACAGGGCGACTATGGCTACACCTTC. The full variable domain, completed using reference TRBV29-1 and TRBJ1-2, is SAVISQKPSRDICQRGTSLTIQCQVDSQVTMMFWYRQQPGQSLTLIATANQGSEATYESGFVIDKFPISRPNLTFSTLTVSNMSPEDSSIYLCSGGQGDYGYTFGSGTRLTVV.

This chain connects TRBV5-4 to TRBJ1-2, with 7 bases lining up with TRBD1. The germline V gene has CDR1 SGHNT and CDR2 YYREEE (reference sequence). The CDR3 has 14 residues. V lost 3 bases, J lost 2 bases, and 4 bases stayed unmatched. CDR3 bases: TGTGCCAGCAGCTCGGACAGGTTCAACTATGGCTACACCTTC. This codes for CASSSDRFNYGYTF. The full variable domain, in which reference TRBV5-4 and TRBJ1-2 provide the parts outside the CDR3, is ETGVTQSPTHLIKTRGQQVTLRCSSQSGHNTVSWYQQALGQGPQFIFQYYREEENGRGNFPPRFSGLQFPNYSSELNVNALELDDSALYLCASSSDRFNYGYTFGSGTRLTVV.

The chain carries TRBV18 and TRBJ2-1; 8 bases line up with TRBD1. This CDR3 contains 16 residues. Germline V lookup: CDR1 KGHSH, CDR2 LQKENI. The ends lost 1 base at V and 8 bases at J; junction bases unmatched: 10. CDR3 sequence (DNA): TGTGCCAGCTCACCACTTAGTGCAGGGGGCAAAGATGAGCAGTTCTTC. Residues: CASSPLSAGGKDEQFF.